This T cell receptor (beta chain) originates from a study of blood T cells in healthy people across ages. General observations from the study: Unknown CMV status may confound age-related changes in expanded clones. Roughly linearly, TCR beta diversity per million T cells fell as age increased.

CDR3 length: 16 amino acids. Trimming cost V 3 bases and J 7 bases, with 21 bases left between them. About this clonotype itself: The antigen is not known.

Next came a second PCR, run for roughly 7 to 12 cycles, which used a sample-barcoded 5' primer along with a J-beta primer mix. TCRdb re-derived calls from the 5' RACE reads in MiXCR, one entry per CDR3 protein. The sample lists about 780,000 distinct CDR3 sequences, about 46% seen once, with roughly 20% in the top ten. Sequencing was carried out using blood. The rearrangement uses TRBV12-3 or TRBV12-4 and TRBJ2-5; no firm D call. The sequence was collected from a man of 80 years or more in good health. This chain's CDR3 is CASSLSLTGRARTQYF. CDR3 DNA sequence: TGTGCCAGCAGTTTGTCTCTGACCGGTCGGGCAAGGACCCAGTACTTC.